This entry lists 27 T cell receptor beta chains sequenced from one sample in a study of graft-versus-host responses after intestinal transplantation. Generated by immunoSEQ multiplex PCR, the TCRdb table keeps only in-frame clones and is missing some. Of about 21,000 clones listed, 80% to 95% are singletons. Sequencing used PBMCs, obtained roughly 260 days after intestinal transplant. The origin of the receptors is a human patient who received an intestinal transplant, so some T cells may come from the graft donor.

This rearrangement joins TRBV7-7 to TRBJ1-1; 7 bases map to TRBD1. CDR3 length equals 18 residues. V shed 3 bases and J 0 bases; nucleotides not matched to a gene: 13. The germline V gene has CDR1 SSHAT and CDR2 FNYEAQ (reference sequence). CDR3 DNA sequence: TGTGCCAGCAGCTTGGCACAGGACAGGAAACAAATGAACACTGAAGCTTTCTTT. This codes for CASSLAQDRKQMNTEAFF.

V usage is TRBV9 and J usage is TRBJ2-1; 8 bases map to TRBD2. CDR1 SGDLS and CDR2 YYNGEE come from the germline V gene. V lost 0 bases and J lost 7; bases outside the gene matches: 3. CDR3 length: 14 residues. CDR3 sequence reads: CASSVGASGNEQFF. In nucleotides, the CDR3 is TGTGCCAGCAGCGTAGGGGCTAGCGGGAATGAGCAGTTCTTC.

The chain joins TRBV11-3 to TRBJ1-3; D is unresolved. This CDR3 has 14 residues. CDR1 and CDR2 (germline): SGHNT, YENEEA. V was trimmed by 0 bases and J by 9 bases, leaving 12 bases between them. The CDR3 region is CASSLDPASTTIYF. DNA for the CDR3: TGTGCCAGCAGCTTAGATCCCGCATCAACCACCATATATTTT.

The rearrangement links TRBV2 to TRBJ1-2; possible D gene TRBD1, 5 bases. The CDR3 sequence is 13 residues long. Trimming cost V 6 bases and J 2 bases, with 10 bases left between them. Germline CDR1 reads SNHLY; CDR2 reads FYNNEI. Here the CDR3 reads CASREGRNYGYTF. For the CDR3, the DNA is TGTGCCAGCAGGGAGGGGAGGAACTATGGCTACACCTTC.

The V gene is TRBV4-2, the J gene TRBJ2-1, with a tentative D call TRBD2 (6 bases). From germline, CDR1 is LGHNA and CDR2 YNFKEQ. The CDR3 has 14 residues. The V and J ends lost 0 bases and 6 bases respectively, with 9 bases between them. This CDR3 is CASSQDLLANEQFF. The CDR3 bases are TGTGCCAGCAGCCAAGACCTACTAGCCAATGAGCAGTTCTTC.

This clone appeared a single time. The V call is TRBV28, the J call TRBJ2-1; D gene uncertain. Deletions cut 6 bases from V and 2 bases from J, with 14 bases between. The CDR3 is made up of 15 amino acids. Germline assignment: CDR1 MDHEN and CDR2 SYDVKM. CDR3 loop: CASSLRSNPYNEQFF. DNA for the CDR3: TGTGCCAGCAGCTTAAGGTCGAATCCCTACAATGAGCAGTTCTTC.

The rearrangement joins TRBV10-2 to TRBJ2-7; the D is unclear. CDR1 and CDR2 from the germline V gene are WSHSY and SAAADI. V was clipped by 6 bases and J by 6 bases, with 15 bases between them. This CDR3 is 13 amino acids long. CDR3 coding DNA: TGCGCCAGCAGCCCGCCATTTGAATCCGAGCAGTACTTC. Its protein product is CASSPPFESEQYF.

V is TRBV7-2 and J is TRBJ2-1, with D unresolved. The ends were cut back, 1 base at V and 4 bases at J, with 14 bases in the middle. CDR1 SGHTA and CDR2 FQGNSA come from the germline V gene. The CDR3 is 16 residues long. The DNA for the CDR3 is TGTGCCAGCAGCTTAGGTAACAGCTACCCTTACAATGAGCAGTTCTTC. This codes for CASSLGNSYPYNEQFF.

CDR3 nucleotides: TGCAGCGTTGAAGAGGGCGCGGACCAGGCTGGAAAACTGTTTTTT. It is translated as CSVEEGADQAGKLFF. The chain is built from TRBV29-1 and TRBJ1-4; D is unclear. The germline gives CDR1 SQVTM, CDR2 ANQGSEA. The CDR3 is 15 amino acids. Trimming removed 0 bases at V and 10 bases at J, with 18 bases between.

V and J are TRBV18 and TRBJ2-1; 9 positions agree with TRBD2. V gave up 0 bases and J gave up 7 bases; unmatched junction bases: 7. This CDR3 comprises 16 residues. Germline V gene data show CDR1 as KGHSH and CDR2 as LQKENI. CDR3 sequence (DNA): TGTGCCAGCTCACCACCTGGCGGGAGGGCCACAAATGAGCAGTTCTTC. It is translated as CASSPPGGRATNEQFF.

In DNA, the CDR3 is TGTGCCAGCTCACCAGTCGCGGTTGCGGGTACCTACGAGCAGTACTTC. Translating it yields CASSPVAVAGTYEQYF. The V gene is TRBV18, the J gene TRBJ2-7; D is perhaps TRBD2 (5 bases). Germline V gene lookup returns CDR1 KGHSH and CDR2 LQKENI. CDR3 length: 16 amino acids. Trimming stripped 2 bases from V and 2 bases from J, with 16 bases between. The complete variable domain, with remaining parts taken from reference TRBV18 and TRBJ2-7, reads NAGVMQNPRHLVRRRGQEARLRCSPMKGHSHVYWYRQLPEEGLKFMVYLQKENIIDESGMPKERFSAEFPKEGPSILRIQQVVRGDSAAYFCASSPVAVAGTYEQYFGPGTRLTVT.

CDR3: CASSLGRELGYEQYF. The CDR3 nucleotides are TGTGCCAGCAGCTTAGGGCGGGAGTTAGGATACGAGCAGTACTTC. The chain recombines TRBV11-2 with TRBJ2-7; 7 nucleotides match TRBD2. Germline V CDR1 and CDR2: SGHAT, FQNNGV. CDR3 length: 15 amino acids. The J segment lost 4 bases and the V segment lost 1 base, leaving 7 bases of the junction unmatched. The entire variable domain, with the rest obtained from reference TRBV11-2 and TRBJ2-7, is as follows: EAGVAQSPRYKIIEKRQSVAFWCNPISGHATLYWYQQILGQGPKLLIQFQNNGVVDDSQLPKDRFSAERLKGVDSTLKIQPAKLEDSAVYLCASSLGRELGYEQYFGPGTRLTVT.

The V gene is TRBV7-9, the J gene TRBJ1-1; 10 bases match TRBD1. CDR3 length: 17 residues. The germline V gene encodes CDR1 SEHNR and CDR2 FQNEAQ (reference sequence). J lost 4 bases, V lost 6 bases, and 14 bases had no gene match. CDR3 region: CASRKGTGDYSGTEAFF. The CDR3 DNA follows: TGTGCCAGCAGGAAAGGGACAGGGGATTACTCGGGCACTGAAGCTTTCTTT.

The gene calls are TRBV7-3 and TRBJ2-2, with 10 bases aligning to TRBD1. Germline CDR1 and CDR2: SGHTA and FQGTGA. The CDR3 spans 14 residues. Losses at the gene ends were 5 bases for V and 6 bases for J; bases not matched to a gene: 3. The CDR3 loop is CASSPGTGAGELFF. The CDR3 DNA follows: TGTGCCAGCAGCCCCGGGACAGGGGCCGGGGAGCTGTTTTTT.

The CDR3 DNA reads TGTGCCAGCAGCCAAGGGCCAGGGGGGATTCAAGAGACCCAGTACTTC. The encoded protein is CASSQGPGGIQETQYF. The genes are TRBV7-3 and TRBJ2-5, with TRBD1 as a possible D gene (7 bases). CDR1 SGHTA and CDR2 FQGTGA come from the germline V gene. V was shortened by 5 bases and J by 2 bases, with 18 bases between the two germline ends. The CDR3 has 16 residues.

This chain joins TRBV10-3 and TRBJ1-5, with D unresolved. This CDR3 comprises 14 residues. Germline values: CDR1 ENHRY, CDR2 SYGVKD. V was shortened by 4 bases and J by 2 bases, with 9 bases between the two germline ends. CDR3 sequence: CAISGDGGNQPQHF. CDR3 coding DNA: TGTGCCATCAGTGGAGACGGGGGCAATCAGCCCCAGCATTTT.

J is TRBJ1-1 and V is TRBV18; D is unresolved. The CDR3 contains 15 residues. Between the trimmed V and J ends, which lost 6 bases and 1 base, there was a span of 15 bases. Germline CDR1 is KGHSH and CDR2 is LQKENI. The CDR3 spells CASSRAGSPNTEAFF. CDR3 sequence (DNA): TGTGCCAGCTCGCGCGCGGGAAGCCCGAACACTGAAGCTTTCTTT.

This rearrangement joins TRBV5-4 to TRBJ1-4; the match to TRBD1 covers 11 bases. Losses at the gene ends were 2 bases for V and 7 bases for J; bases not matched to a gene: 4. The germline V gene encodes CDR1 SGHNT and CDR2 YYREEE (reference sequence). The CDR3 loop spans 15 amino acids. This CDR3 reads CASSFAGTGGEKLFF. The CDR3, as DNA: TGTGCCAGCAGCTTTGCCGGGACAGGGGGTGAAAAACTGTTTTTT.

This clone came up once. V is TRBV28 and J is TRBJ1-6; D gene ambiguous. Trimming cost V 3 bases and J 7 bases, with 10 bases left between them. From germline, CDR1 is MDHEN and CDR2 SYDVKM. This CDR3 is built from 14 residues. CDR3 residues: CASSLFRTNSPLHF. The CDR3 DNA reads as TGTGCCAGCAGTTTGTTTCGGACCAATTCACCCCTCCACTTT.

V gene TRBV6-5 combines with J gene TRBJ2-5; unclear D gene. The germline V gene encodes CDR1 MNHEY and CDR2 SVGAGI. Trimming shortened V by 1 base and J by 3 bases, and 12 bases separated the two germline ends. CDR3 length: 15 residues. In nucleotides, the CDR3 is TGTGCCAGCAGTTACTGGACCAAGGCAGAAGAGACCCAGTACTTC. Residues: CASSYWTKAEETQYF.

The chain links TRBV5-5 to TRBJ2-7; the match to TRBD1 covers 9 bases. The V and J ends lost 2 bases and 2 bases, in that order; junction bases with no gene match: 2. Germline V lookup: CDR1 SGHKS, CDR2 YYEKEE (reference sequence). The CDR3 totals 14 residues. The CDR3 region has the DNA TGTGCCAGCAGCTTAGGGGACAGGGCCTACGAGCAGTACTTC. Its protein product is CASSLGDRAYEQYF.

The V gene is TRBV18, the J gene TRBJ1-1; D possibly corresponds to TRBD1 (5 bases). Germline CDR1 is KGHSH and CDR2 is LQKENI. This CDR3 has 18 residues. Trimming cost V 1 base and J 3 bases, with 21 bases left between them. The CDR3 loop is CASSPLARGVDLDTEAFF. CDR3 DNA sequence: TGTGCCAGCTCACCACTCGCCCGGGGGGTGGACTTGGACACTGAAGCTTTCTTT.

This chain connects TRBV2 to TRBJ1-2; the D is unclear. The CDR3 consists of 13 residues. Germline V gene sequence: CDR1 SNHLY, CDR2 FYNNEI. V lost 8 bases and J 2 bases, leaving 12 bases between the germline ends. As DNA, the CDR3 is TGTGCCAGCTGGGCCGGACCGAACTATGGCTACACCTTC. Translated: CASWAGPNYGYTF.

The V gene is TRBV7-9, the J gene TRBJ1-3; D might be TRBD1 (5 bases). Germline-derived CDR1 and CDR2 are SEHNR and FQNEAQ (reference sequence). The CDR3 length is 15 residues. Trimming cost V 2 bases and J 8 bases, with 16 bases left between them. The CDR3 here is CASSLSWTPGDTIYF. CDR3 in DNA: TGTGCCAGCAGCTTAAGCTGGACACCAGGTGACACCATATATTTT.

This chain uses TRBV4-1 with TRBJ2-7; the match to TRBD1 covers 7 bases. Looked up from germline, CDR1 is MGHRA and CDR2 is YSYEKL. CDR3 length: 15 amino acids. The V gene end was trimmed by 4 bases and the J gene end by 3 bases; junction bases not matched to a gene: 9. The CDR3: CASSPRTDRNYEQYF. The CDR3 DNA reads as TGCGCCAGCAGCCCCAGAACGGACAGGAACTACGAGCAGTACTTC.

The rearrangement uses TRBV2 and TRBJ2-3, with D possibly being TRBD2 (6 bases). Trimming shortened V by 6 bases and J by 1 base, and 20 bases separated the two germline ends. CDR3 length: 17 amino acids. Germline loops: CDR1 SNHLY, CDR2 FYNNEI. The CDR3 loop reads CASRDGGLMRGTDTQYF. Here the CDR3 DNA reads TGTGCCAGCAGAGACGGGGGTCTAATGCGGGGCACAGATACGCAGTATTTT. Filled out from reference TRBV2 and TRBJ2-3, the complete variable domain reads EPEVTQTPSHQVTQMGQEVILRCVPISNHLYFYWYRQILGQKVEFLVSFYNNEISEKSEIFDDQFSVERPDGSNFTLKIRSTKLEDSAMYFCASRDGGLMRGTDTQYFGPGTRLTVL.

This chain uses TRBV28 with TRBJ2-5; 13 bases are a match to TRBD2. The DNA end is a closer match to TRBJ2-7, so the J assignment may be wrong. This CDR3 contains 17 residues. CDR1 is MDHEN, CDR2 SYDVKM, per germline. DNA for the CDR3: TGTGCCATCGAAGGACTAGCGGGAGAAAGTGGGCCCTACGAGCAGTACTTC. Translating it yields CAIEGLAGESGPYEQYF.